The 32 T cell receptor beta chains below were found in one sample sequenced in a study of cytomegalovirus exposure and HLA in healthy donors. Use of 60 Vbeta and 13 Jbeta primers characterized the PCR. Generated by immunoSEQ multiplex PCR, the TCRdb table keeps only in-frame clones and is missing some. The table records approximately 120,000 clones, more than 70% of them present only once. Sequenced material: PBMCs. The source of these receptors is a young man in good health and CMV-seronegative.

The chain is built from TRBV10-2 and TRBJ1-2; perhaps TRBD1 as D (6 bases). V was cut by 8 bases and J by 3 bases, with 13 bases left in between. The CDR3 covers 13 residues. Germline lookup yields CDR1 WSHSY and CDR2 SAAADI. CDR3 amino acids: CASGWTADYGYTF. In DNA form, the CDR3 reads TGCGCCAGCGGTTGGACAGCGGACTATGGCTACACCTTC.

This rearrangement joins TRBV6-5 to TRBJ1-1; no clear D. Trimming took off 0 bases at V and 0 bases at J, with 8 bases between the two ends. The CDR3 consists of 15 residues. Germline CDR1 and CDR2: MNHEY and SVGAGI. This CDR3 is CASSYSGSMNTEAFF. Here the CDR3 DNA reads TGTGCCAGCAGTTACTCTGGCAGTATGAACACTGAAGCTTTCTTT.

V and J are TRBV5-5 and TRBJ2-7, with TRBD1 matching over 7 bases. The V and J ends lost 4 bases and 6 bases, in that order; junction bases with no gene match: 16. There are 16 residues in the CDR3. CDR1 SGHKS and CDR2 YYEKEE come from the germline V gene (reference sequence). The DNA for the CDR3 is TGTGCCAGCAGCCCGCTCTTGACAGGGTTTCCCTCCGAGCAGTACTTC. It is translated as CASSPLLTGFPSEQYF.

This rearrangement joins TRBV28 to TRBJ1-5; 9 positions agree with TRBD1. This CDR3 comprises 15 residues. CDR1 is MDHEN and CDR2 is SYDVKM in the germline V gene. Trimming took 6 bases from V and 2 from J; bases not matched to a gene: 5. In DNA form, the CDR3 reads TGTGCCAGCAGATGGGGACAGGGAGGCAATCAGCCCCAGCATTTT. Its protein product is CASRWGQGGNQPQHF.

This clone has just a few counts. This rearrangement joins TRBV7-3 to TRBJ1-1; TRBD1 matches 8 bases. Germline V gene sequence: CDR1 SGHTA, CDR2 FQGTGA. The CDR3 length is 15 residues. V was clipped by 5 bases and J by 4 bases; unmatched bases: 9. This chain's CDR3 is CASSGTGRTGTEAFF. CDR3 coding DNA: TGTGCCAGCAGCGGGACAGGAAGAACGGGCACTGAAGCTTTCTTT.

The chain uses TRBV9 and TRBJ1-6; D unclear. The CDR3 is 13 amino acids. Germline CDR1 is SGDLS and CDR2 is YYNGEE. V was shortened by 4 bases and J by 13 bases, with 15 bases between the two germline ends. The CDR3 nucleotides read TGTGCCAGCAGCTCGGCCTCCCGGGAGCCCCTCCACTTT. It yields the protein CASSSASREPLHF.

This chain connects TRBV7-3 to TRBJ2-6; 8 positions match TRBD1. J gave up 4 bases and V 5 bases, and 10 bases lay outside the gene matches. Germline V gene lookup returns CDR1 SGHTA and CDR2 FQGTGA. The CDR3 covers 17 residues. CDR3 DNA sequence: TGTGCCAGCAGCAGTCCAGGGGGCGGTTTCGGGGCCAACGTCCTGACTTTC. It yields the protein CASSSPGGGFGANVLTF.

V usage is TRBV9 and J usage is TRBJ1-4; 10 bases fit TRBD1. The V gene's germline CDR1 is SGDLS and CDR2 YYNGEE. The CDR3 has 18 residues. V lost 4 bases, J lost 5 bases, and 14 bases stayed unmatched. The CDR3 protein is CASSFRGGGQGLNEKLFF. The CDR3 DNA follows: TGTGCCAGCAGCTTCCGAGGGGGGGGACAGGGGCTGAATGAAAAACTGTTTTTT.

As DNA, the CDR3 is TGTGCCAGCAGCCTTCCGGGACAGGGGGCTCGGACTGAAGCTTTCTTT. It yields the protein CASSLPGQGARTEAFF. This chain uses TRBV11-2 with TRBJ1-1, with 12 bases identical to TRBD1. This CDR3 spans 16 amino acids. V was pared by 5 bases and J by 5 bases, with 9 bases of the junction left unmatched. Germline lookup yields CDR1 SGHAT and CDR2 FQNNGV. Drawing the rest from reference TRBV11-2 and TRBJ1-1, the complete variable domain is EAGVAQSPRYKIIEKRQSVAFWCNPISGHATLYWYQQILGQGPKLLIQFQNNGVVDDSQLPKDRFSAERLKGVDSTLKIQPAKLEDSAVYLCASSLPGQGARTEAFFGQGTRLTVV.

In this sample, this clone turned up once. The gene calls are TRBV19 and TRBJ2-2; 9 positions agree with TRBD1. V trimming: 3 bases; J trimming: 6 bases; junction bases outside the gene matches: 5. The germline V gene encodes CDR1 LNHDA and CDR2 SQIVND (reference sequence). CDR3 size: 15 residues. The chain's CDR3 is CASSIAGTGPGELFF. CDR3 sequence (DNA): TGTGCCAGTAGTATCGCCGGGACAGGGCCCGGGGAGCTGTTTTTT.

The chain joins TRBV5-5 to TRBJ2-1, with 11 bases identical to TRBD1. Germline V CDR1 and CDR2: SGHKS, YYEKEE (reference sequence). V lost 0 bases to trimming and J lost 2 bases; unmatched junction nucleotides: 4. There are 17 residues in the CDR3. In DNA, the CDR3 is TGTGCCAGCAGCTTGGCGGGACAGGGGGTGACCTACAATGAGCAGTTCTTC. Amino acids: CASSLAGQGVTYNEQFF.

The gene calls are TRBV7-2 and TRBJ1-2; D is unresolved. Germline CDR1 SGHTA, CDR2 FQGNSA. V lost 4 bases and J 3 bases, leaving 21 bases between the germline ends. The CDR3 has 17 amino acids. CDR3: CASSSGNSPQSYYGYTF. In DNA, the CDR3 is TGTGCCAGCAGCTCCGGTAATAGCCCTCAATCTTACTATGGCTACACCTTC. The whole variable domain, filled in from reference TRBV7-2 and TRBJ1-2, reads GAGVSQSPSNKVTEKGKDVELRCDPISGHTALYWYRQSLGQGLEFLIYFQGNSAPDKSGLPSDRFSAERTGGSVSTLTIQRTQQEDSAVYLCASSSGNSPQSYYGYTFGSGTRLTVV.

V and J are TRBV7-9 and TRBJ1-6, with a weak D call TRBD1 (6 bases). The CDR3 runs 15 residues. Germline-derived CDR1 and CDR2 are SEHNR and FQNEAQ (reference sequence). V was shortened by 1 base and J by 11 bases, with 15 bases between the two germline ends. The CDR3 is CASSLGTAPRTPLHF. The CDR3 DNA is TGTGCCAGCAGCTTAGGGACAGCCCCTAGGACACCCCTCCACTTT.

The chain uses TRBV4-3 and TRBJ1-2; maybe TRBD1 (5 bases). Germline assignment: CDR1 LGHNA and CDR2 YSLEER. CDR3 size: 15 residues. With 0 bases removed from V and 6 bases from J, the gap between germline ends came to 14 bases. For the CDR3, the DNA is TGCGCCAGCAGCCAAGATGGGGCGTTTGGGGATGGCTACACCTTC. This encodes CASSQDGAFGDGYTF.

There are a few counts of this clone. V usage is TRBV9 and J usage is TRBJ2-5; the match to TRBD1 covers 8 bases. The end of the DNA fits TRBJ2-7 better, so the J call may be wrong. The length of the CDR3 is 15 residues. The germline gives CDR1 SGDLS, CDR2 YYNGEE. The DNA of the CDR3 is TGTGCCAGCAGCGGATGGACAGGGAATCGTTACGAGCAGTACTTC. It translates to CASSGWTGNRYEQYF.

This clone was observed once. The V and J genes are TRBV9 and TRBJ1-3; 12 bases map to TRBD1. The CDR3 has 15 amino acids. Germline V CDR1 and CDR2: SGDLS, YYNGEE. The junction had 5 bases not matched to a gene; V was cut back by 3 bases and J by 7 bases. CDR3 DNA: TGTGCCAGCAGCGGTTCCGGGACAGGGGGCAACACCATATATTTT. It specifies CASSGSGTGGNTIYF. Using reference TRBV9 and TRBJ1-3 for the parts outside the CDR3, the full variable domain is DSGVTQTPKHLITATGQRVTLRCSPRSGDLSVYWYQQSLDQGLQFLIQYYNGEERAKGNILERFSAQQFPDLHSELNLSSLELGDSALYFCASSGSGTGGNTIYFGEGSWLTVV.

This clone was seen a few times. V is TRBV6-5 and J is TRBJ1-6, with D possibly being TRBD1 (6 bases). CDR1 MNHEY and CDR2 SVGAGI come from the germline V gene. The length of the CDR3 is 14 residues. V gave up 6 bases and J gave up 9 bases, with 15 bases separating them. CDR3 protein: CASSIQGIGSPLHF. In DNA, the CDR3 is TGTGCCAGCAGCATACAGGGTATTGGTTCACCCCTCCACTTT.

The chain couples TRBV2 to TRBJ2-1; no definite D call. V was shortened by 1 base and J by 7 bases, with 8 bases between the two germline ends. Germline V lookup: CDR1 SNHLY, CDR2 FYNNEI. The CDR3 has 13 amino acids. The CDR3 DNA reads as TGTGCCAGCAGTGAAGAGCTTCGAAATGAGCAGTTCTTC. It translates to CASSEELRNEQFF.

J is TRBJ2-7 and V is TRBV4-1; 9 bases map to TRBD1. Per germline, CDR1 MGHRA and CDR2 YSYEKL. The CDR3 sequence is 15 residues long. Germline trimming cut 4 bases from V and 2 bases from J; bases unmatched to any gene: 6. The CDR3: CASSPHRGLTYEQYF. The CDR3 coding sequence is TGCGCCAGCAGCCCTCACAGGGGGCTAACCTACGAGCAGTACTTC.

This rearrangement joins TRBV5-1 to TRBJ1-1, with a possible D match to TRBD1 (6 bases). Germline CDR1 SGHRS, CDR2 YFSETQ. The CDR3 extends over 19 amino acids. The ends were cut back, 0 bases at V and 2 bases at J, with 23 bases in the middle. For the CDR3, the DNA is TGCGCCAGCAGCTTGGTTGTTGGCAGGGGCGGAATGGAAAACACTGAAGCTTTCTTT. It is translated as CASSLVVGRGGMENTEAFF.

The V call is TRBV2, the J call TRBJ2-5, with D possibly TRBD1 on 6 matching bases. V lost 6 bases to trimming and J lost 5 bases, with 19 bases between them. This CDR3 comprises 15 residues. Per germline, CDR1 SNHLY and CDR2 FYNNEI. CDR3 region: CASSQGGLTHETQYF. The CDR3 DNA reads TGTGCCAGCAGCCAAGGGGGTCTGACCCACGAGACCCAGTACTTC. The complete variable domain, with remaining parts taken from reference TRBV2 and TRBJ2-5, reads EPEVTQTPSHQVTQMGQEVILRCVPISNHLYFYWYRQILGQKVEFLVSFYNNEISEKSEIFDDQFSVERPDGSNFTLKIRSTKLEDSAMYFCASSQGGLTHETQYFGPGTRLLVL.

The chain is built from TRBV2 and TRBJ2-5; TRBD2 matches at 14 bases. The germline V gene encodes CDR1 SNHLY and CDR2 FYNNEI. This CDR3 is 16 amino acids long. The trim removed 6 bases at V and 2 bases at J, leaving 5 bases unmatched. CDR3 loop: CASSAGLAGGQETQYF. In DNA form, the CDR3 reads TGTGCCAGCAGCGCTGGACTAGCGGGGGGACAAGAGACCCAGTACTTC.

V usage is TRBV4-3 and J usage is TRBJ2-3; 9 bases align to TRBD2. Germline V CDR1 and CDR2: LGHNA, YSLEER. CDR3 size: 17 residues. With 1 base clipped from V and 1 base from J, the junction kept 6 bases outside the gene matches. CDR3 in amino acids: CASSQAPAGGGTDTQYF. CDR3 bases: TGCGCCAGCAGCCAAGCCCCAGCGGGGGGCGGCACAGATACGCAGTATTTT.

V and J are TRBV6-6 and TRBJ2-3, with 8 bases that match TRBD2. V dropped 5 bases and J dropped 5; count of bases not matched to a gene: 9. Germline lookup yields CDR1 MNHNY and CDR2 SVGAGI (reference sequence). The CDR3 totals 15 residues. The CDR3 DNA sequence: TGTGCCAGCAGTAAATCGGGACTAGGGAGAGATACGCAGTATTTT. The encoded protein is CASSKSGLGRDTQYF.

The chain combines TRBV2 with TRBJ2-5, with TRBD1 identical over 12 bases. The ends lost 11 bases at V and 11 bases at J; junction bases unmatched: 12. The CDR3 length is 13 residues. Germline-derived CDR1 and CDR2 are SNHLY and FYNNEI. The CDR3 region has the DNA TGTGCCGCCCGGGGACAGGGGGCGCGGGAGCAGTACTTC. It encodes CAARGQGAREQYF.

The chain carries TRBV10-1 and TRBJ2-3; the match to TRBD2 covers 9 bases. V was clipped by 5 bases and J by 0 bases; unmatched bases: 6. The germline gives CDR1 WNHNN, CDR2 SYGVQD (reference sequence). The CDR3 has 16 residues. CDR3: CASSQAGGGSTDTQYF. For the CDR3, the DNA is TGCGCCAGCAGTCAAGCGGGGGGCGGAAGCACAGATACGCAGTATTTT.

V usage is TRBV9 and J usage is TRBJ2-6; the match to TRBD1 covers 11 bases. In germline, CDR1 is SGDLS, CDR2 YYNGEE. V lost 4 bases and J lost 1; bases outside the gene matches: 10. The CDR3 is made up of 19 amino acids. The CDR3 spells CASSYLAGTGGSGANVLTF. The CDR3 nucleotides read TGTGCCAGCAGCTACTTAGCCGGGACAGGGGGATCTGGGGCCAACGTCCTGACTTTC.

In DNA form, the CDR3 reads TGTGCCAGCAGGGGGCCAGACCCAAAGTTCCATGGCTACACCTTC. It translates to CASRGPDPKFHGYTF. The rearrangement joins TRBV9 to TRBJ1-2, with D perhaps matching TRBD1 (5 bases). Germline V gene lookup returns CDR1 SGDLS and CDR2 YYNGEE. V was shortened by 5 bases and J by 6 bases, with 20 bases between the two germline ends. This CDR3 is built from 15 residues.

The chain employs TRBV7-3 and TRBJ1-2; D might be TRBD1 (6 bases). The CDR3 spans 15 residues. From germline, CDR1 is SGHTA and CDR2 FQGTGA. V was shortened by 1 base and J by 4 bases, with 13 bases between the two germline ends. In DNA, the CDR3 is TGTGCCAGCAGCTTAATTCGGACAGAGGCCTATGGCTACACCTTC. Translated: CASSLIRTEAYGYTF.

The CDR3 protein is CASSFSSGLSSEQFF. The CDR3 nucleotides read TGTGCCAGCAGCTTTAGTAGCGGACTCTCAAGTGAGCAGTTCTTC. The chain is built from TRBV7-2 and TRBJ2-1; possibly TRBD2 for D (6 bases). The CDR3 has 15 amino acids. V shed 3 bases and J shed 9 bases, with 18 bases lying between them. In germline, CDR1 is SGHTA, CDR2 FQGNSA.

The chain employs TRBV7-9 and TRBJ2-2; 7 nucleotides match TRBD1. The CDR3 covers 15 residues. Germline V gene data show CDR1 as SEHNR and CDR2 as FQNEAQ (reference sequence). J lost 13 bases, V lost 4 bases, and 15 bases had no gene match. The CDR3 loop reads CASSSGQATPEGLFF. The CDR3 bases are TGTGCCAGCAGCTCAGGACAGGCGACGCCCGAGGGGCTGTTTTTT. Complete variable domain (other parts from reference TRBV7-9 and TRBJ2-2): DTGVSQNPRHKITKRGQNVTFRCDPISEHNRLYWYRQTLGQGPEFLTYFQNEAQLEKSRLLSDRFSAERPKGSFSTLEIQRTEQGDSAMYLCASSSGQATPEGLFFGEGSRLTVL.

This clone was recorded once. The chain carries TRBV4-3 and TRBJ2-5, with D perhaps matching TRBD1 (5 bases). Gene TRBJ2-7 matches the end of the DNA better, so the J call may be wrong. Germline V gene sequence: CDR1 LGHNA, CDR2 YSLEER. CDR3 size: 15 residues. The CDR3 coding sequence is TGCGCCAGCAGCCAAGATGAGACAGTCTTCTACGAGCAGTACTTC. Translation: CASSQDETVFYEQYF.